Listed below are T cell receptor beta chains from one sample, sequenced in a study of shared clonotypes between healthy human individuals. Assay: immunoSEQ multiplex PCR; the TCRdb copy retains only in-frame clones and omits some. Seen here are some 2.1 million clones, just under 95% observed once, and the top ten hold about 1.1%. Sample: naive CD8+ T cells sorted from blood. These TCRs come from a man aged 18-30 years in good health. The CDR3 runs from the conserved cysteine through the conserved F or W. Fields, in order: D gene, J gene, V gene, clone size, CDR3 DNA, CDR3 protein. The D gene is left open where the match is weak. Clone size appears in some rows only: once, few, many, or a class for an expanded clone.

d_call: TRBD2; j_call: TRBJ2-7; v_call: TRBV4-3; clone_size: NA; cdr3_nt: TGCGCCAGCAGCCAAGCGGTAGCGGGAGGGCCCTACGAGCAGTACTTC; cdr3_aa: CASSQAVAGGPYEQYF
d_call: NA; j_call: TRBJ2-2; v_call: TRBV7-2; clone_size: NA; cdr3_nt: TGTGCCAGCAGCTTATACAGGGTGGTTGCTAACGCCGGGGAGCTGTTTTTT; cdr3_aa: CASSLYRVVANAGELFF
d_call: NA; j_call: TRBJ1-2; v_call: TRBV4-1; clone_size: NA; cdr3_nt: TGCGCCAGCAGCCAAGTGGCAGGGGCCCCCGCTAACTATGGCTACACCTTC; cdr3_aa: CASSQVAGAPANYGYTF
d_call: NA; j_call: TRBJ2-1; v_call: TRBV5-1; clone_size: NA; cdr3_nt: TGCGCCAGCAGCTTAGATTACAACTCCTACAATGAGCAGTTCTTC; cdr3_aa: CASSLDYNSYNEQFF
d_call: TRBD2; j_call: TRBJ2-3; v_call: TRBV2; clone_size: NA; cdr3_nt: TGTGCCAGCAGTCATAGCGGGGGCACAGATACGCAGTATTTT; cdr3_aa: CASSHSGGTDTQYF
d_call: NA; j_call: TRBJ2-5; v_call: TRBV5-4; clone_size: NA; cdr3_nt: TGTGCCAGCAGCTTTTGGGTCCATCAAGAGACCCAGTACTTC; cdr3_aa: CASSFWVHQETQYF
d_call: TRBD1; j_call: TRBJ1-1; v_call: TRBV7-9; clone_size: NA; cdr3_nt: TGTGCCAGCGGGACAGAGGCTGAAGCTTTCTTT; cdr3_aa: CASGTEAEAFF
d_call: NA; j_call: TRBJ2-1; v_call: TRBV6-5; clone_size: NA; cdr3_nt: TGTGCCAGCAGTTACAATCAGGGAGTGAAAAATGAGCAGTTCTTC; cdr3_aa: CASSYNQGVKNEQFF
d_call: NA; j_call: TRBJ2-2; v_call: TRBV11-2; clone_size: NA; cdr3_nt: TGTGCCAGCAGCTTACGGGGTCAGAACACCGGGGAGCTGTTTTTT; cdr3_aa: CASSLRGQNTGELFF
d_call: TRBD1; j_call: TRBJ1-2; v_call: TRBV5-1; clone_size: NA; cdr3_nt: TGCGCCAGCAGCCCGGGACAGGGGGAGGTGGATGGCTACACCTTC; cdr3_aa: CASSPGQGEVDGYTF
d_call: TRBD2; j_call: TRBJ2-2; v_call: TRBV5-1; clone_size: NA; cdr3_nt: TGCGCCAGCAGCTTGTGGCCTAGCGGGAAAAACACCGGGGAGCTGTTTTTT; cdr3_aa: CASSLWPSGKNTGELFF
d_call: NA; j_call: TRBJ1-2; v_call: TRBV29-1; clone_size: NA; cdr3_nt: TGCAGCGGACACACGGCTAACTATGGCTACACCTTC; cdr3_aa: CSGHTANYGYTF
d_call: TRBD2; j_call: TRBJ2-1; v_call: TRBV7-9; clone_size: once; cdr3_nt: TGTGCCAGCAGCTTTCCCGGGACTAGCGGGACGAATGAGCAGTTCTTC; cdr3_aa: CASSFPGTSGTNEQFF
d_call: TRBD1; j_call: TRBJ2-3; v_call: TRBV27; clone_size: NA; cdr3_nt: TGTGCCAGCAGTCTAAGACAGGGGCACTCAGATACGCAGTATTTT; cdr3_aa: CASSLRQGHSDTQYF
d_call: TRBD1; j_call: TRBJ2-7; v_call: TRBV11-2; clone_size: NA; cdr3_nt: TGTGCCAGCAGCTTAGTAGGGGGCGGCCCTAGTTCCGAGCAGTACTTC; cdr3_aa: CASSLVGGGPSSEQYF
d_call: NA; j_call: TRBJ1-2; v_call: TRBV27; clone_size: NA; cdr3_nt: TGTGCCAGCAGAATGCAGGGGACGGACTATGGCTACACCTTC; cdr3_aa: CASRMQGTDYGYTF
d_call: NA; j_call: TRBJ1-2; v_call: TRBV19; clone_size: NA; cdr3_nt: TGTGCCAGTCGGAAGCAGAACTATGGCTACACCTTC; cdr3_aa: CASRKQNYGYTF
d_call: NA; j_call: TRBJ1-1; v_call: TRBV18; clone_size: NA; cdr3_nt: TGTGCCAGCTCACCAAAATCCGGTAACACTGAAGCTTTCTTT; cdr3_aa: CASSPKSGNTEAFF
d_call: NA; j_call: TRBJ2-7; v_call: TRBV9; clone_size: NA; cdr3_nt: TGTGCCAGCAGCGTAGGCGGACACCCTGGCAACGAGCAGTACTTC; cdr3_aa: CASSVGGHPGNEQYF
d_call: NA; j_call: TRBJ2-7; v_call: TRBV6-5; clone_size: NA; cdr3_nt: TGTGCCAGCATTCTTCCTACGGGGGACACCTACGAGCAGTACTTC; cdr3_aa: CASILPTGDTYEQYF
d_call: NA; j_call: TRBJ2-7; v_call: TRBV27; clone_size: NA; cdr3_nt: TGTGCCAGCAGTAGCACCCCCAAGACAGAGAGTCTCTACGAGCAGTACTTC; cdr3_aa: CASSSTPKTESLYEQYF
d_call: NA; j_call: TRBJ2-3; v_call: TRBV9; clone_size: NA; cdr3_nt: TGTGCCAGCAGCGTATCAGGGGGGACAGATACGCAGTATTTT; cdr3_aa: CASSVSGGTDTQYF